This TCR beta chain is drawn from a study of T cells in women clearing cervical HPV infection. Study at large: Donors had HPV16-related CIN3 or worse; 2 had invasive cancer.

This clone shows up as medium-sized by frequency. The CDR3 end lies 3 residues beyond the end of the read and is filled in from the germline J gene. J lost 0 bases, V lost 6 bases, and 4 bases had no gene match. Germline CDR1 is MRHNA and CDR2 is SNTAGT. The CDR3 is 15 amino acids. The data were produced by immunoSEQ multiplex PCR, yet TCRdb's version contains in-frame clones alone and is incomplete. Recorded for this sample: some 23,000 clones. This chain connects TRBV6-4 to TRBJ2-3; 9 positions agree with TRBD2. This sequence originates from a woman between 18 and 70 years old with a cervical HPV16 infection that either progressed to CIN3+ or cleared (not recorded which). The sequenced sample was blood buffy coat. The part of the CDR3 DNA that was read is TGTGCCAGCAGCGCTACTAGCGGGAGCACAGATACG. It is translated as CASSATSGSTDT. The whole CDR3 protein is CASSATSGSTDTQYF.